Below, one T cell receptor beta chain is given with its context. It lacks a known antigen. No base qualities exist here, and no much larger clone lies one base off it. To sequence the TCRbeta CDR3 region, genomic DNA was isolated from the sorted cells. The immunoSEQ Assay was used to sequence the TCRbeta CDR3 regions. TCRdb took over this immuneACCESS table, retaining in-frame rearrangements with V and J assigned. Such tables are incomplete; in checked studies, under half of the missing clones stem from an unresolved V gene, and the remainder is unexplained. A total of about 53,000 clones appear in this sample, nearly 90% of them only once. Approximately 1.6% of the sample is held by the ten biggest clonotypes. CDR1 and CDR2, looked up from the germline V gene, are SGHDT and YYEEEE. V and J lose 3 bases and 2 bases, and a span of 23 bases separates them. Taken from cysteine to phenylalanine, the CDR3 has 18 residues. Solely the CDR3 DNA is kept, with 54 bases framed from the first base.

The data originate from a study of OX40 agonist ivuxolimab in advanced cancers. Some background on the complete study: The costimulatory receptor OX40 (CD134) was targeted by ivuxolimab, a fully human IgG2 agonistic monoclonal antibody. Intravenous ivuxolimab was administered to patients every 2 weeks at six dose levels: 0.01, 0.1, 0.3, 1.5, 3 and 10 mg/kg. Of the approximately 50 dose-escalation patients, hepatocellular carcinoma was present in around 20, melanoma in roughly 15, renal cell carcinoma in 9 and head and neck cancer in 9. In the dose-escalation cohort, 75% to 90% of patients were male, and the mean age was approximately 60 years with a range of roughly 23 to 79. Patients were allowed to have had prior anti-PD-1, anti-PD-L1 or anti-CTLA-4 therapy, and around 40% of the dose-escalation patients had previously received checkpoint inhibitors. Partial responses were achieved by three dose-escalation patients, of whom one had hepatocellular carcinoma and two had cutaneous melanoma. The purpose of peripheral TCRbeta sequencing was to test whether ivuxolimab changed TCR sequence diversity and led to clonal T-cell expansion. The paper covers the monotherapy dose-escalation part of the phase I ivuxolimab trial, which included N ≈ 52 patients.

Points the paper makes about the study in general: On average, CD8+ T cells showed more expanded clones than CD4+ T cells after ivuxolimab. Low levels of normalized T-cell clonal expansion were also seen in some patients who did not respond. Clonal expansion of both CD4+ and CD8+ blood T cells was observed from baseline to week 6 at doses 0.1 to 3.0 mg/kg. The antigen specificity of the clonally expanded peripheral T cells was not determined. In the 0.1-3.0 mg/kg groups, partial responders had among the lowest normalized peripheral clonal expansion, particularly in CD8+ T cells.

Patients with autoimmune disease history or receiving systemic immunosuppression were excluded from the trial. Peripheral blood for TCR sequencing was collected from all dose cohorts at baseline, on cycle 4 day 1, and on cycle 7 day 1. The samples were drawn from a first-in-human, open-label, multicenter phase I dose-escalation trial of ivuxolimab. Adults with locally advanced or metastatic melanoma, renal cell carcinoma, hepatocellular carcinoma or head and neck squamous cell carcinoma were enrolled in the trial. Before TCR sequencing, CD4+ T cells and CD8+ T cells from peripheral blood were sorted into separate populations.

Sequenced material: CD4+ or CD8+ T cells sorted from blood, taken in a trial of the OX40 agonist ivuxolimab. Recombination joined TRBV5-6 with TRBJ2-5; the D element could tentatively be TRBD1 or TRBD2, as 5 bases agree for each. The receptor was derived from an adult with an advanced solid tumor such as melanoma, head and neck, liver or kidney cancer. CDR3 protein: CASSYLPWDPRLQETQYF. The DNA is TGTGCCAGCAGCTATCTACCTTGGGACCCACGGTTGCAAGAGACCCAGTACTTC.